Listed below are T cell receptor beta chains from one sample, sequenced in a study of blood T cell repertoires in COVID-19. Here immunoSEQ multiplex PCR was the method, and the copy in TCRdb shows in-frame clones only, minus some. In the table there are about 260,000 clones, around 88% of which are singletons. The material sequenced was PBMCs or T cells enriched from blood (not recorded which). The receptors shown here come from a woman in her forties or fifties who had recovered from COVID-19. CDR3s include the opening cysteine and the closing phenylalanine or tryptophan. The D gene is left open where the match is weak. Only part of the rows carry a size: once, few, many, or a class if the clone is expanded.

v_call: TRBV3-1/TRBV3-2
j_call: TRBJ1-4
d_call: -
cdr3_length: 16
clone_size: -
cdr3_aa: CASSSGIGEANEKLFF
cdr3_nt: TGTGCCAGCAGCTCCGGGATTGGTGAGGCTAATGAAAAACTGTTTTTT

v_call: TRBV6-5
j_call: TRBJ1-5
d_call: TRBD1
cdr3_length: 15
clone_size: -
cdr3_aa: CASSSDRAWGQPQHF
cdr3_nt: TGTGCCAGCAGTTCGGACAGGGCCTGGGGTCAGCCCCAGCATTTT

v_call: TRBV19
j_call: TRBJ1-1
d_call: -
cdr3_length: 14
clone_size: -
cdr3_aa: CASRSGEWGTEAFF
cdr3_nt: TGTGCCAGTAGATCGGGGGAATGGGGAACTGAAGCTTTCTTT

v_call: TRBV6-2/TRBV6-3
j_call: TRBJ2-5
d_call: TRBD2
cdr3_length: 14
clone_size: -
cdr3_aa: CASSRREGRETQYF
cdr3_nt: TGTGCCAGCAGTCGCCGGGAGGGCCGGGAGACCCAGTACTTC

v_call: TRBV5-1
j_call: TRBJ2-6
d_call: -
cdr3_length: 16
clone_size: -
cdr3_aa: CASSLELVSGANVLTF
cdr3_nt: TGCGCCAGCAGCTTGGAACTAGTGTCTGGGGCCAACGTCCTGACTTTC

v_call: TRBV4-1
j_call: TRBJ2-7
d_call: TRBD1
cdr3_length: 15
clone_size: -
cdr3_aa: CASSQDLGQNYEQYF
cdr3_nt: TGCGCCAGCAGCCAAGATCTGGGACAGAACTACGAGCAGTACTTC

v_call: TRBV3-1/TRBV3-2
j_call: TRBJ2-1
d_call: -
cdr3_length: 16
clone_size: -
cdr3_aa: CASSQEAAVSYNEQFF
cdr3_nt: TGTGCCAGCAGCCAAGAGGCGGCGGTGTCCTACAATGAGCAGTTCTTC

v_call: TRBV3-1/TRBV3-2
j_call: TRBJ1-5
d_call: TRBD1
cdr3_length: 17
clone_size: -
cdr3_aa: CASSQGMDPGTGQDQHF
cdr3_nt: TGTGCCAGCAGCCAAGGGATGGACCCCGGGACAGGGCAGGACCAGCATTTT

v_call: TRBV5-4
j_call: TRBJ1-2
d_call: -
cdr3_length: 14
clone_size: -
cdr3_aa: CASSPMDSYYGYTF
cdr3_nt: TGTGCCAGCAGCCCGATGGACAGCTACTATGGCTACACCTTC

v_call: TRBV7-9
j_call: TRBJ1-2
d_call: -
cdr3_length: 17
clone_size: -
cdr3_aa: CASRGRAPQPPNYGYTF
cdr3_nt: TGTGCCAGCAGGGGCAGGGCCCCCCAACCTCCTAACTATGGCTACACCTTC

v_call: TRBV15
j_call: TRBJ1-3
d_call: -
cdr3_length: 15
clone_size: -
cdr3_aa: CATSKRRSSGNTIYF
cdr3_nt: TGTGCCACCAGCAAGAGGAGGTCCTCTGGAAACACCATATATTTT

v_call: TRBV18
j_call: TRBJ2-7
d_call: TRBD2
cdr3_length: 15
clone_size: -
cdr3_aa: CASSPSIAGAYEQYF
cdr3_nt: TGTGCCAGCTCACCATCCATAGCGGGGGCCTACGAGCAGTACTTC

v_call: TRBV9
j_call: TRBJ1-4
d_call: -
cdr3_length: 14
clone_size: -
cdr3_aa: CASSASLGGEKLFF
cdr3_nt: TGTGCCAGCAGCGCCTCCCTCGGCGGTGAAAAACTGTTTTTT

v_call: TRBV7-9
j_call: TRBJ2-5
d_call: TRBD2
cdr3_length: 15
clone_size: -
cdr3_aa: CASSSAVAGGETQYF
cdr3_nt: TGTGCCAGCAGCTCGGCCGTAGCGGGAGGGGAGACCCAGTACTTC

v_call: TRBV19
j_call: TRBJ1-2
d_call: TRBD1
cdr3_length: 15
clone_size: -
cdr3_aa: CASRRIGQGGYGYTF
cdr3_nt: TGTGCCAGTAGGCGTATTGGACAGGGGGGCTATGGCTACACCTTC

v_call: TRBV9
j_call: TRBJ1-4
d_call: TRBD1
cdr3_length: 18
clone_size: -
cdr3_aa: CASSTTGTGNRANEKLFF
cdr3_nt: TGTGCCAGCAGCACGACGGGGACAGGGAACAGAGCTAATGAAAAACTGTTTTTT

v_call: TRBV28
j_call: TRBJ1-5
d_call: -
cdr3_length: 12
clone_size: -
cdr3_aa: CASDSGNQPQHF
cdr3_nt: TGTGCCTCCGACTCGGGCAATCAGCCCCAGCATTTT

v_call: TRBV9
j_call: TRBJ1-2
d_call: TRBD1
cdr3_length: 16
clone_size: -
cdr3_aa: CASSVIGTANNYGYTF
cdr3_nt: TGTGCCAGCAGCGTCATTGGGACAGCAAACAACTATGGCTACACCTTC

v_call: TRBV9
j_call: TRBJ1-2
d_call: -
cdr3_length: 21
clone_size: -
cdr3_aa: CASSVATGKSGSSRRLFGYTF
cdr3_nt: TGTGCCAGCAGCGTAGCTACAGGAAAGTCAGGCAGTTCACGTCGGCTTTTTGGCTACACCTTC

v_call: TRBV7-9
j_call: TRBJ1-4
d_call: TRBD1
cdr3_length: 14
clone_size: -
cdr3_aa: CASSQRQGNEKLFF
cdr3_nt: TGTGCCAGCAGCCAAAGACAGGGGAATGAAAAACTGTTTTTT

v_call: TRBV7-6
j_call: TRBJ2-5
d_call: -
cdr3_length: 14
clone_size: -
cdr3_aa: CASSLRGGLETQYF
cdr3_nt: TGTGCCAGCAGCTTACGGGGTGGGTTGGAGACCCAGTACTTC

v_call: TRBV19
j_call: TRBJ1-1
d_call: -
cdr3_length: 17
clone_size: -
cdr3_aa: CASSWGRGGPPNTEAFF
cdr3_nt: TGTGCCAGTAGTTGGGGGCGTGGGGGACCCCCGAACACTGAAGCTTTCTTT

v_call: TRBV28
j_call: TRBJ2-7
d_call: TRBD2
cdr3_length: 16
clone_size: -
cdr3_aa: CASSFSSGSTKDEQYF
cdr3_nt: TGTGCCAGCAGTTTCTCTAGCGGGAGTACGAAGGACGAGCAGTACTTC

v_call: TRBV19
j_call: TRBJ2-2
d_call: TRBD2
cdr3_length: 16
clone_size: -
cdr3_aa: CASSIRLAGATGELFF
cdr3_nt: TGTGCCAGTAGTATCAGGCTAGCGGGTGCCACCGGGGAGCTGTTTTTT

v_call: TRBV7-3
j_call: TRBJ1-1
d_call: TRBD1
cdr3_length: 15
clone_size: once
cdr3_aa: CASSPLQGKSTEAFF
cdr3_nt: TGTGCCAGCAGCCCATTACAGGGGAAAAGCACTGAAGCTTTCTTT